The 29 T cell receptor beta chains listed next were all sequenced from one sample in a study of cytomegalovirus exposure and HLA in healthy donors. Only in-frame clones appear in the TCRdb table, and some are missing; sequencing was by immunoSEQ multiplex PCR. This sample has 150,000 to 200,000 clones, with 86% found just once. Sequenced sample: PBMCs. All receptors come from a woman aged 30 to 39 in good health and CMV-seronegative.

The chain uses TRBV30 and TRBJ2-1; D call uncertain. This CDR3 has 13 residues. Looked up from germline, CDR1 is GTSNPN and CDR2 is SVGIG (reference sequence). V lost 1 base and J 9 bases, leaving 13 bases between the germline ends. CDR3 DNA: TGTGCCTGGAGTGAAATGAGAGGCACTGAGCAGTTCTTC. This sequence encodes CAWSEMRGTEQFF.

V and J are TRBV11-2 and TRBJ1-2, with D uncertain. The V gene lost 0 bases and the J gene lost 7 bases, with 9 bases spanning the gap. CDR1 is SGHAT, CDR2 FQNNGV, per germline. The CDR3 is 13 amino acids. The CDR3 bases are TGTGCCAGCAGCTTAGAAGTCCTAGGTGGCTACACCTTC. Amino acids: CASSLEVLGGYTF. The full variable domain, rest sourced from reference TRBV11-2 and TRBJ1-2, is EAGVAQSPRYKIIEKRQSVAFWCNPISGHATLYWYQQILGQGPKLLIQFQNNGVVDDSQLPKDRFSAERLKGVDSTLKIQPAKLEDSAVYLCASSLEVLGGYTFGSGTRLTVV.

The genes are TRBV11-2 and TRBJ2-7; D tentatively reads TRBD1 or TRBD2 (5 bases each). Trimming removed 3 bases from V and 7 bases from J, with 16 bases in between. CDR1 and CDR2 (germline): SGHAT, FQNNGV. CDR3 length: 14 amino acids. The CDR3 DNA reads as TGTGCCAGCAGCTTCCTCGGGACCGCCAGGGAGCAGTACTTC. Its translation is CASSFLGTAREQYF.

The V gene is TRBV11-2, the J gene TRBJ1-5; D is unresolved. There are 15 residues in the CDR3. Trimming left V 5 bases short and J 0 bases short, with 11 bases between. Per germline, CDR1 SGHAT and CDR2 FQNNGV. The CDR3 nucleotides are TGTGCCAGCAGCCCCGGTCGTTATAGCAATCAGCCCCAGCATTTT. It is translated as CASSPGRYSNQPQHF. Using reference TRBV11-2 and TRBJ1-5 for the parts outside the CDR3, the full variable domain is EAGVAQSPRYKIIEKRQSVAFWCNPISGHATLYWYQQILGQGPKLLIQFQNNGVVDDSQLPKDRFSAERLKGVDSTLKIQPAKLEDSAVYLCASSPGRYSNQPQHFGDGTRLSIL.

This chain connects TRBV28 to TRBJ2-7, with D possibly TRBD1 on 6 matching bases. Germline CDR1 is MDHEN and CDR2 is SYDVKM. Trimming removed 3 bases at V and 6 bases at J, with 21 bases between. The CDR3 length is 16 residues. The CDR3 bases are TGTGCCAGCAGTTTTTATTTAGAACAGGGTGAAGTCGAGCAGTACTTC. Encoded protein: CASSFYLEQGEVEQYF.

The rearrangement joins TRBV5-1 to TRBJ1-2; 7 bases are shared with TRBD1. The length of the CDR3 is 15 residues. Looked up from germline, CDR1 is SGHRS and CDR2 is YFSETQ. Trimming cost V 2 bases and J 2 bases; bases outside gene matches: 6. This chain's CDR3 is CASSLEGAANYGYTF. The CDR3 DNA is TGCGCCAGCAGCTTAGAGGGGGCGGCGAACTATGGCTACACCTTC.

The genes are TRBV27 and TRBJ2-3; D possibly corresponds to TRBD1 (6 bases). CDR1 is MNHEY, CDR2 SMNVEV, per germline (reference sequence). V lost 7 bases and J lost 2, with 16 bases in between. The length of the CDR3 is 15 residues. CDR3 sequence: CASNYGPGATDTQYF. In DNA form, the CDR3 reads TGTGCCAGCAACTACGGTCCAGGGGCCACAGATACGCAGTATTTT.

The genes are TRBV9 and TRBJ2-7; D remains ambiguous. V lost 0 bases to trimming and J lost 1 base, with 8 bases between them. The CDR3 has 14 amino acids. Per germline, CDR1 SGDLS and CDR2 YYNGEE. Here the CDR3 reads CASSVVATSYEQYF. CDR3 coding DNA: TGTGCCAGCAGCGTAGTAGCCACGTCCTACGAGCAGTACTTC.

This clone appeared a few times. V gene TRBV4-1 combines with J gene TRBJ1-2, with 9 bases identical to TRBD1. The CDR3 runs to 14 residues. The V segment lost 2 bases and the J segment 8 bases; nucleotides outside the gene matches: 6. From germline, CDR1 is MGHRA and CDR2 YSYEKL. CDR3 region: CASSQSGQGRGYTF. DNA for the CDR3: TGCGCCAGCAGCCAATCGGGACAGGGCCGAGGCTACACCTTC.

V is TRBV7-3 and J is TRBJ1-6, with no clear D. V was trimmed by 1 base and J by 7 bases, leaving 8 bases between them. This CDR3 has 14 amino acids. Germline values: CDR1 SGHTA, CDR2 FQGTGA. In DNA, the CDR3 is TGTGCCAGCAGCTTAATGGGTCCCAATTCACCCCTCCACTTT. Its translation is CASSLMGPNSPLHF. Full variable domain (outside the CDR3, taken from reference TRBV7-3 and TRBJ1-6): GAGVSQTPSNKVTEKGKYVELRCDPISGHTALYWYRQSLGQGPEFLIYFQGTGAADDSGLPNDRFFAVRPEGSVSTLKIQRTERGDSAVYLCASSLMGPNSPLHFGNGTRLTVT.

The DNA for the CDR3 is TGTGCCAGCAGCCACGGGACTAGCGGGGGAAAAGAGACCCAGTACTTC. Translation gives CASSHGTSGGKETQYF. The V and J genes are TRBV4-2 and TRBJ2-5, with 14 positions matching TRBD2. The CDR3 has 16 residues. CDR1 LGHNA and CDR2 YNFKEQ come from the germline V gene. V shed 3 bases and J 3 bases; nucleotides not matched to a gene: 3.

This sequence joins TRBV9 and TRBJ2-7; D tentatively fits TRBD1 or TRBD2 (6 bases each). Germline-derived CDR1 and CDR2 are SGDLS and YYNGEE. The germline V and J ends were trimmed by 0 bases and 3 bases, with 10 bases remaining between them. This CDR3 is built from 14 residues. The CDR3 is CASSVDGGGYEQYF. The CDR3 DNA sequence: TGTGCCAGCAGCGTAGACGGGGGCGGCTACGAGCAGTACTTC.

The J gene is TRBJ1-4, the V gene TRBV5-4; D may be TRBD1 (5 bases). CDR1 is SGHNT and CDR2 is YYREEE in the germline V gene (reference sequence). The CDR3 runs 14 residues. The germline V and J ends were trimmed by 0 bases and 13 bases, with 16 bases remaining between them. In nucleotides, the CDR3 is TGTGCCAGCAGCTTGGAGGTGCAGGGAGGTCGACTGTTTTTT. It specifies CASSLEVQGGRLFF.

The genes are TRBV11-3 and TRBJ2-7; TRBD2 is a possible D gene (7 bases). Germline CDR1 reads SGHNT; CDR2 reads YENEEA. The V end lost 0 bases, the J end lost 5 bases, and 17 bases lay between the germline ends. This CDR3 spans 16 amino acids. The CDR3 region has the DNA TGTGCCAGCAGCTTAGATTCTGGACGGGGGGCGCACGAGCAGTACTTC. Translation: CASSLDSGRGAHEQYF.

This chain uses TRBV6-5 with TRBJ1-2; no clear D. The CDR3 runs to 15 residues. The germline CDR1 and CDR2 sequences are MNHEY and SVGAGI. V was cut by 5 bases and J by 2 bases, with 15 bases left in between. CDR3 amino acids: CASSTLPGQNYGYTF. Here the CDR3 DNA reads TGTGCCAGCAGTACCCTCCCCGGCCAGAACTATGGCTACACCTTC.

V gene TRBV4-2 combines with J gene TRBJ1-2; TRBD1 matches 9 bases. Germline trimming cut 0 bases from V and 5 bases from J; bases unmatched to any gene: 4. The CDR3 has 15 residues. From germline, CDR1 is LGHNA and CDR2 YNFKEQ. The chain's CDR3 is CASSQDNRGLYGYTF. The CDR3 DNA is TGTGCCAGCAGCCAAGATAACAGGGGGCTTTATGGCTACACCTTC.

The CDR3 region has the DNA TGTGCCAGCAAGGGGGCAGGGTTTGGAGATACGCAGTATTTT. This gives the protein CASKGAGFGDTQYF. The chain links TRBV2 to TRBJ2-3; 7 bases fit TRBD1. Unmatched junction bases numbered 9, after V lost 7 bases and J lost 5 bases. The CDR3 contains 14 residues. Per the germline V gene, CDR1 is SNHLY and CDR2 is FYNNEI.

This clone has only one observation. The chain links TRBV2 to TRBJ2-6, with TRBD1 matching 7 bases. The CDR3 totals 16 residues. Germline V gives CDR1 SNHLY, CDR2 FYNNEI. Trimming cost V 5 bases and J 2 bases; bases outside gene matches: 6. CDR3 bases: TGTGCCAGCAGTCCGATAACAGGGGCTGGGGCCAACGTCCTGACTTTC. Encoded protein: CASSPITGAGANVLTF.

V usage is TRBV5-1 and J usage is TRBJ2-1; TRBD1 is a possible D gene (5 bases). Deletions cut 1 base from V and 1 base from J, with 6 bases between. The CDR3 spans 14 residues. Germline CDR1 is SGHRS and CDR2 is YFSETQ. CDR3 coding DNA: TGCGCCAGCAGCTTGAAGGGGTCCTACAATGAGCAGTTCTTC. Its translation is CASSLKGSYNEQFF.

This chain joins TRBV27 and TRBJ1-1; the D is unclear. Germline V CDR1 and CDR2: MNHEY, SMNVEV (reference sequence). This CDR3 has 12 residues. Trimming removed 6 bases at V and 9 bases at J, with 14 bases between. The CDR3 DNA reads as TGTGCCAGCAGCCTAGGCGAGGGAAAAGCTTTCTTT. Its protein is CASSLGEGKAFF.

This clone was detected only once. CDR3 residues: CASSRGSENTEAFF. In nucleotides, the CDR3 is TGCGCCAGCAGCCGAGGATCGGAGAACACTGAAGCTTTCTTT. The chain is built from TRBV4-3 and TRBJ1-1; D remains ambiguous. The V gene lost 4 bases and the J gene lost 1 base, with 10 bases spanning the gap. Looked up from germline, CDR1 is LGHNA and CDR2 is YSLEER. The length of the CDR3 is 14 residues.

This clone was found a few times. The CDR3: CASSVRQVRSPLHF. CDR3 nucleotide sequence: TGTGCCAGTAGTGTCCGACAGGTCAGATCACCCCTCCACTTT. The chain carries TRBV19 and TRBJ1-6; D might be TRBD1 (6 bases). The germline gives CDR1 LNHDA, CDR2 SQIVND (reference sequence). The CDR3 consists of 14 residues. Trimming pared 5 bases from V and 10 bases from J, leaving 15 bases between.

V is TRBV5-4 and J is TRBJ2-7, with TRBD1 as a possible D gene (5 bases). CDR1 and CDR2 from the germline V gene are SGHNT and YYREEE (reference sequence). The ends were cut back, 4 bases at V and 5 bases at J, with 16 bases in the middle. The CDR3 runs to 14 residues. Here the CDR3 reads CASSRSPGKDEQYF. CDR3 sequence (DNA): TGTGCCAGCAGCCGATCTCCAGGGAAGGACGAGCAGTACTTC.

The rearrangement uses TRBV10-3 and TRBJ1-5; no definite D call. With 3 bases removed from V and 2 bases from J, the gap between germline ends came to 2 bases. Germline-derived CDR1 and CDR2 are ENHRY and SYGVKD. The CDR3 sequence is 12 residues long. The CDR3 coding sequence is TGTGCCATCAGTGATGGCAATCAGCCCCAGCATTTT. Its protein is CAISDGNQPQHF.

This chain links TRBV18 with TRBJ1-5; D is perhaps TRBD1 (5 bases). This CDR3 is 13 amino acids long. Germline lookup yields CDR1 KGHSH and CDR2 LQKENI. Trimming left V 8 bases short and J 7 bases short, with 15 bases between. The DNA of the CDR3 is TGTGCCAGCAGTCAGGGACTCGGGCAGCCCCAGCATTTT. This gives the protein CASSQGLGQPQHF.

The chain uses TRBV12-5 and TRBJ2-1; possibly TRBD2 for D (5 bases). Trimming took 7 bases from V and 4 from J, leaving 5 bases between them. The CDR3 spans 11 residues. Germline CDR1 reads LGHNT; CDR2 reads FRNRAP. The CDR3 sequence is CASVAYNEQFF. The CDR3 DNA follows: TGTGCTAGTGTAGCGTACAATGAGCAGTTCTTC.

This sequence joins TRBV13 and TRBJ2-2, with 9 bases aligning to TRBD2. V shed 6 bases and J 1 base; nucleotides not matched to a gene: 6. The CDR3 spans 16 residues. Germline CDR1 reads PRHDT; CDR2 reads FYEKMQ (reference sequence). The CDR3 nucleotides read TGTGCCAGCAGAACCAGGCGGGAGGGGAACACCGGGGAGCTGTTTTTT. This translates into CASRTRREGNTGELFF. Using reference TRBV13 and TRBJ2-2 for the parts outside the CDR3, the full variable domain is AAGVIQSPRHLIKEKRETATLKCYPIPRHDTVYWYQQGPGQDPQFLISFYEKMQSDKGSIPDRFSAQQFSDYHSELNMSSLELGDSALYFCASRTRREGNTGELFFGEGSRLTVL.

The chain links TRBV21-1 to TRBJ1-2; the table's D call of TRBD1 was not tested on the DNA. TRBV21-1 is designated a pseudogene. CDR3 length: 15 residues. The CDR3 nucleotides are TGTGCCAGCAGCAAGGAGCGGGACAGGGCTGATGGCTACACCTTC. Its translation is CASSKERDRADGYTF.

This clone was counted only a few times. V usage is TRBV20-1 and J usage is TRBJ1-1; D not resolved. The CDR3 is made up of 11 amino acids. Germline CDR1 is DFQATT and CDR2 is SNEGSKA (reference sequence). The V gene lost 1 base and the J gene lost 2 bases, with 2 bases spanning the gap. The CDR3 DNA reads TGCAGTGCTAGAGTCAACACTGAAGCTTTCTTT. This gives the protein CSARVNTEAFF.